This T cell receptor (beta chain) is from a study of blood T cell repertoires in COVID-19. Sequencing was performed with immunoSEQ multiplex PCR; in TCRdb, only in-frame clones are kept and a portion is missing. The sample includes roughly 400,000 clones, approximately 85% of them seen just once. The CDR3 sequence is 14 residues long. CDR1 is SGHAT, CDR2 FQNNGV, per germline. Losses at the gene ends were 5 bases for V and 12 bases for J; bases not matched to a gene: 12. The gene calls are TRBV11-2 and TRBJ2-1; 8 nucleotides line up with TRBD2. Sequenced: PBMCs or T cells enriched from blood (not recorded which). This sequence originates from a woman aged 40 to 50 with acute COVID-19. As DNA, the CDR3 is TGTGCCAGCAGCGTAGGTACCAAGCGGGGGACGCAGTTCTTC. Its translation: CASSVGTKRGTQFF.